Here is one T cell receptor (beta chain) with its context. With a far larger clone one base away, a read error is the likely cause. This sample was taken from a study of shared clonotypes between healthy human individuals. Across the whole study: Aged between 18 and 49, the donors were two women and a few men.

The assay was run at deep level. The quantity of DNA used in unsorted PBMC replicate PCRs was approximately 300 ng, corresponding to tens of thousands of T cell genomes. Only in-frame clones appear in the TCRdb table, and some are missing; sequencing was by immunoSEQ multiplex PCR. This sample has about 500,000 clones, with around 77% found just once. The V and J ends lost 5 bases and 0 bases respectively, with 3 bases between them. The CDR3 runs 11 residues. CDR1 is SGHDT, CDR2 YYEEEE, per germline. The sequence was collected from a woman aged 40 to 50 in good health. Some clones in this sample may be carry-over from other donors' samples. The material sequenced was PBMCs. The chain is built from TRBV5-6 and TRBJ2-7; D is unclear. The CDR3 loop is CASRVSYEQYF. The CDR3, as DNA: TGTGCCAGCAGGGTCTCCTACGAGCAGTACTTC.